The clone carrying this T cell receptor (beta chain) was detected a few times. The data are from a study of vaccination and CD4 T cells after COVID-19. Trimming at V came to 2 bases and at J to 5 bases, leaving 4 bases not matched to a gene. CDR1 and CDR2 (germline): SGHTA, FQGNSA. The CDR3 sequence is 15 residues long. Each CDR3 protein gets one entry after TCRdb re-called the PCR reads with MiXCR. The repertoire has fewer than 25,000 distinct CDR3 sequences, around 49% of them found once; the top ten carry 1% to 1.2%. The chain is built from TRBV7-2 and TRBJ2-3; 10 positions agree with TRBD2. Sequences were derived from CD4+ T cells from blood, sampled before SARS-CoV-2 vaccination. The clonotype was recovered from a human donor who had recovered from COVID-19. For the CDR3, the DNA is TGTGCCAGCAGCTTACGGAGACTAGCGGGAGATACGCAGTATTTT. Translation: CASSLRRLAGDTQYF.